These T cell receptor beta chains were read from a single sample in a study of CD8 T cells in Susac syndrome. TCRdb ran MiXCR on the immunoSEQ multiplex PCR reads and lists one entry per CDR3 protein. The sample has roughly 200,000 distinct CDR3 sequences, 93% seen once. Sequenced: CD4+ T cells from PBMCs. The receptors were gathered from a human donor in good health. Each CDR3 is given with its conserved first and last residue. The D gene is left open where the match is weak. For some rows the clone size is stated as once, few or many, or as a class when expanded; others skip it.

v_gene	d_gene	j_gene	abundance	CDR3nt	CDR3aa
TRBV7-3	TRBD1	TRBJ1-5	NA	TGTGCCAGCAGCTTATTAACAGGGGGACGAGATCAGCCCCAGCATTTT	CASSLLTGGRDQPQHF
TRBV23-1	TRBD1	TRBJ2-5	NA	TGCGCCACCAGGGACAGGGGAAAGACCCAGTACTTC	CATRDRGKTQYF
TRBV5-4	TRBD1	TRBJ1-3	NA	TGTGCCAGCAGCGGCACCGGGACAGGGGTTAGAAACACCATATATTTT	CASSGTGTGVRNTIYF
TRBV15	TRBD2	TRBJ2-1	NA	TGTGCCACTCCGGGGGGGCCCTACAATGAGCAGTTCTTC	CATPGGPYNEQFF
TRBV18	NA	TRBJ1-2	NA	TGTGCCAGCTCACCACCAAGGGGCAAGGGGACTTATGGCTACACCTTC	CASSPPRGKGTYGYTF
TRBV12-3/TRBV12-4	TRBD1	TRBJ2-7	once	TGTGCCAGCACCCCCCGGGACAGGGCCGAGCAGTACTTC	CASTPRDRAEQYF
TRBV5-1	NA	TRBJ2-2	NA	TGCGCCAGCAGCTCGGGAGTTGCCGCTACCGGGGAGCTGTTTTTT	CASSSGVAATGELFF
TRBV7-2	NA	TRBJ2-2	NA	TGTGCCAGCAGCCTGCGACCGATGAACACCGGGGAGCTGTTTTTT	CASSLRPMNTGELFF
TRBV18	TRBD1	TRBJ1-6	NA	TGTGCCAGCTCACCCCTGGACAGGGGTAGCTCCTATAATTCACCCCTCCACTTT	CASSPLDRGSSYNSPLHF
TRBV19	NA	TRBJ1-5	NA	TGTGCCAGTAGTTTTTGGGGGGCTTCGGGCAATCAGCCCCAGCATTTT	CASSFWGASGNQPQHF
TRBV20-1	NA	TRBJ2-3	NA	TGCAGTGCTAGAGATCCCCTACCCCAGGGGGATACGCAGTATTTT	CSARDPLPQGDTQYF
TRBV29-1	NA	TRBJ2-2	NA	TGCAGCGCAACAGGGACCGGGGAGCTGTTTTTT	CSATGTGELFF
TRBV3-1	TRBD1	TRBJ2-6	NA	TGTGCCAGCTGGGGACAGGGAAGGTCTGGGGCCAACGTCCTGACTTTC	CASWGQGRSGANVLTF
TRBV19	TRBD1	TRBJ1-6	few	TGTGCCAGTAGCCCGGGACAGAGCAATTCACCCCTCCACTTT	CASSPGQSNSPLHF
TRBV29-1	TRBD1	TRBJ2-7	NA	TGCAGCGTTGTTGGGACAGGGGCCTACGAGCAGTACTTC	CSVVGTGAYEQYF
TRBV7-9	NA	TRBJ1-2	NA	TGTGCCAGCAGCTTAGCTTGGTCGGGGCGAGGCTACACCTTC	CASSLAWSGRGYTF
TRBV30	NA	TRBJ2-7	NA	TGTGCCTGGAGTTTACAGACCTACGAGCAGTACTTC	CAWSLQTYEQYF
TRBV20-1	NA	TRBJ1-5	NA	TGCAGTGCTCGGACGGGGGCGGGCGGTCAGCCCCAGCATTTT	CSARTGAGGQPQHF
TRBV5-1	NA	TRBJ2-3	NA	TGCGCCAGCAGCTTATACAGGGGAGGTCGAGTTACCACAGATACGCAGTATTTT	CASSLYRGGRVTTDTQYF
TRBV5-4	NA	TRBJ2-3	NA	TGTGCCAGCAGCCCGTCAACGGGCAACACGCAGTATTTT	CASSPSTGNTQYF
TRBV12-3/TRBV12-4	NA	TRBJ1-2	NA	TGTGCCAGCACCACCCTTATTGGGGGGACGAACTATGGCTACACCTTC	CASTTLIGGTNYGYTF
TRBV5-4	TRBD1	TRBJ2-4	NA	TGTGCCAGCAGCTTGAAGGGACAGGGCGGGGACATTCAGTACTTC	CASSLKGQGGDIQYF
TRBV18	NA	TRBJ1-5	NA	TGTGCCAGCTCACCACCGGGCGCCTTTGATAGCAATCAGCCCCAGCATTTT	CASSPPGAFDSNQPQHF
TRBV20-1	NA	TRBJ1-5	NA	TGCAGTGCTAGGGCCGGGACCGCCCGAGGTCAGCCCCAGCATTTT	CSARAGTARGQPQHF
TRBV30	NA	TRBJ1-5	NA	TGTGCCTGGAGTGTAGACATCAATCAGCCCCAGCATTTT	CAWSVDINQPQHF
TRBV2	NA	TRBJ1-5	NA	TGTGCCAGCAGACCGGGACATCATAGCAATCAGCCCCAGCATTTT	CASRPGHHSNQPQHF
TRBV7-2	NA	TRBJ1-2	once	TGTGCCAGCAGCTTGGGAGAGCCCTATGGCTACACCTTC	CASSLGEPYGYTF
TRBV7-3	NA	TRBJ1-1	NA	TGTGCCAGCAGCCCCACCCGGGACTCCACTGAAGCTTTCTTT	CASSPTRDSTEAFF
TRBV29-1	NA	TRBJ1-2	NA	TGCAGCGTCGTCGGGGCCACCGGACGGACCTTC	CSVVGATGRTF
TRBV6-6	NA	TRBJ2-2	once	TGTGCCAGCAGTTACAACACAGGGACCGGGGAGCTGTTTTTT	CASSYNTGTGELFF
TRBV9	NA	TRBJ1-5	NA	TGTGCCAGCAGCCGGGCAGGGCAGCCCCAGCATTTT	CASSRAGQPQHF
TRBV6-2/TRBV6-3	TRBD2	TRBJ2-7	NA	TGTGCCAGCAGGACTAGCGGGGTTGCTCACGAGCAGTACTTC	CASRTSGVAHEQYF
TRBV3-1	NA	TRBJ1-2	NA	TGTGCCAGCAGCCAAGATTCCTCACGGCCCTATGGCTACACCTTC	CASSQDSSRPYGYTF
TRBV6-5	NA	TRBJ1-1	NA	TGTGCCAGCAGTTCTCAGGTCTTCACTGAAGCTTTCTTT	CASSSQVFTEAFF
TRBV29-1	NA	TRBJ2-5	NA	TGCAGCGCCCTAGGGGGGGCACAAGAGACCCAGTACTTC	CSALGGAQETQYF
TRBV3-1	NA	TRBJ2-5	once	TGTGCCCTCAGCCAAGTTGTAGGGGCAGTCCAGTACTTC	CALSQVVGAVQYF
TRBV5-1	TRBD1	TRBJ2-7	NA	TGCGCCAGCAGCTACCGGACAGGGGCTGACGAGCAGTACTTC	CASSYRTGADEQYF
TRBV10-3	NA	TRBJ1-5	NA	TGTGCCATCAGACCCGACAGGAAAAATCAGCCCCAGCATTTT	CAIRPDRKNQPQHF
TRBV20-1	NA	TRBJ1-5	NA	TGCAGTGCTGGATCCGGGTTCGGGAGCAATCAGCCCCAGCATTTT	CSAGSGFGSNQPQHF
TRBV4-1	TRBD2	TRBJ2-7	few	TGCGCCAGCAGCCAAGACGGGCGGGGGGGCTGGAACGAGCAGTACTTC	CASSQDGRGGWNEQYF
TRBV12-3/TRBV12-4	TRBD1	TRBJ1-2	NA	TGTGCCAGTGCCCGGGACAGGGCGAACTATGGCTACACCTTC	CASARDRANYGYTF
TRBV12-5	NA	TRBJ1-5	NA	TGTGCTAGTGGACGGGGTGGTAAGCCCCAGCATTTT	CASGRGGKPQHF
TRBV11-2	TRBD1	TRBJ2-7	once	TGTGCCAGCAGCTTAGTTGATTGGATCTTGGGGACAGGGAACCCCTACGAGCAGTACTTC	CASSLVDWILGTGNPYEQYF
TRBV5-4	TRBD1	TRBJ2-1	NA	TGTGCCAGCAGCATCCCCGGACAGGGGATCGATGAGCAGTTCTTC	CASSIPGQGIDEQFF
TRBV12-3/TRBV12-4	TRBD1	TRBJ1-5	NA	TGTGCCAGCAGCTCCTCAGGGACAGGGAGTCAGCCCCAGCATTTT	CASSSSGTGSQPQHF
TRBV7-2	TRBD2	TRBJ2-3	NA	TGTGCCAGCAGAAATACACGGGGACTAGCAGGGAGAGATACGCAGTATTTT	CASRNTRGLAGRDTQYF
TRBV27	TRBD1	TRBJ1-5	NA	TGTGCCAGCAGCTTGCTGGAGGACAGGGATCAGCCCCAGCATTTT	CASSLLEDRDQPQHF
TRBV4-3	NA	TRBJ2-3	NA	TGCGCCAGCAGCCAGCCTGCTGGGGCAGATACGCAGTATTTT	CASSQPAGADTQYF
TRBV11-2	TRBD2	TRBJ2-3	NA	TGTGCCAGCAGCCGCGCAAGCGGGGGGAATACGCAGTATTTT	CASSRASGGNTQYF